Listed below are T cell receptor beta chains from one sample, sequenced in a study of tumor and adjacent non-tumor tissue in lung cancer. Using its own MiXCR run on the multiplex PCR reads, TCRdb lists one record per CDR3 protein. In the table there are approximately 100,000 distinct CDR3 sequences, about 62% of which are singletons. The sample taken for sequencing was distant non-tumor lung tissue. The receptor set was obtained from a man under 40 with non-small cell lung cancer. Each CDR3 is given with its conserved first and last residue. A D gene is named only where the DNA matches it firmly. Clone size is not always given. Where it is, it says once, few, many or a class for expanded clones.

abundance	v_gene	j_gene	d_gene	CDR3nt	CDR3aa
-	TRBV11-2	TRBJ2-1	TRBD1	TGTGCCAGCACCCCTAGACAGGGGGCTTATGAGCAGTTCTTC	CASTPRQGAYEQFF
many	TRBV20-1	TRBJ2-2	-	TGCAGTGCTAGAAGCGGCCATGCCGCGGCGAACACCGGGGAGCTGTTTTTT	CSARSGHAAANTGELFF
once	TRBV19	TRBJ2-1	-	TGTGCCAGTAGTTGGAGTACAGGGAATGAGCAGTTCTTC	CASSWSTGNEQFF
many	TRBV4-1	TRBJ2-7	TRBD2	TGCGCCAGCAGCCAAGATGAAGCGGGGGGGACCTACGAGCAGTACTTC	CASSQDEAGGTYEQYF
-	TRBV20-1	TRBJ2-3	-	TGCGGTGCTAGACCCCCTGGGTTGGGTACGCAATATTTT	CGARPPGLGTQYF
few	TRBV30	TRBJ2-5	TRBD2	TGTGCCTGGACCAGAGGACTAGCGGGAGTACGGGAGACCCAGTACTTC	CAWTRGLAGVRETQYF
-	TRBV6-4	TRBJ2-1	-	TGTGCCAGCGATAAGGGGGATTACAATGAGCAGTTCTTC	CASDKGDYNEQFF
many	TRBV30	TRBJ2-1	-	TGTGCCTGGACGGGAGCGAGAAACAATGAGCAGTTCTTC	CAWTGARNNEQFF
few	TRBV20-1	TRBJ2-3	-	TGCAGTGCTAGAGACCCCGTCGGGACAGATACGCAGTATTTT	CSARDPVGTDTQYF
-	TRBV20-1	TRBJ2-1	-	TGCAGTACCCTAACAAGCGGAGCCTACAATGAGCAGTTCTTT	CSTLTSGAYNEQFF
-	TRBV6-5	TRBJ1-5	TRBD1	TGTGCCAGCAGTTACGGGACAGGCCTTACTCAGCATTTT	CASSYGTGLTQHF
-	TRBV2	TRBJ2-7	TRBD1	TGTGCCAGCAGTCCGCCCGGGACAGGGGAAGAGCAGTACTTC	CASSPPGTGEEQYF
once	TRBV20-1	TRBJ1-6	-	TGCAGTGTTATTGATAGTACCCATAATTCACCCCTCCACTTT	CSVIDSTHNSPLHF
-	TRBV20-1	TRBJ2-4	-	TGCAGTGCTAGACACTGCAAGGACTGGAACATTCAGTACTTC	CSARHCKDWNIQYF
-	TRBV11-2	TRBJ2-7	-	TGTATCAGCAGCTTAGGCGGTGCGGTTTCCGAGCAGTACTTC	CISSLGGAVSEQYF
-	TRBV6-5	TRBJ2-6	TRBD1	TGTGCCAGCAGTACATCCGGGACAGTGGATCTAAAAGTGACTTTC	CASSTSGTVDLKVTF
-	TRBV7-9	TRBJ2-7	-	TGTGCCAGCAGCTTAGGGGGGTCGGTACTCGAGGATTATTTC	CASSLGGSVLEDYF
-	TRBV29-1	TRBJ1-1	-	TGCAGCGCCTGGACACGGCTGGGCACTGAAGCTTTCTTT	CSAWTRLGTEAFF
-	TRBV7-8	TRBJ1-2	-	TGTGCCAGCAGTCCGGAGGGGGGCAACTATGGCTACACCTTC	CASSPEGGNYGYTF
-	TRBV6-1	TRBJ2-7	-	TGTGCCAGCACACCGTATGGACAGATCGCGGGCGAGCAGTACTTC	CASTPYGQIAGEQYF
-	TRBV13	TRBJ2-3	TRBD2	TGTGCCAGCGGCTCTAGCAATAGAAAGACTAGCGGCACAGATACGCAGTATTTT	CASGSSNRKTSGTDTQYF
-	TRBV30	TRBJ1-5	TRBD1	TGTGCCTGGAGTTTTTCGGGACAGGGGGTAGGTCAGCCCCTGCATTTT	CAWSFSGQGVGQPLHF
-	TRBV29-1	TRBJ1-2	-	TGCAGCGTTACTCGGGCGAGCTATGGCTACACCTTC	CSVTRASYGYTF
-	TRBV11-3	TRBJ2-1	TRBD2	TGTGTCAGCAGCGCGGGCTGGACTAGCGGGCCGGATGTGCAGTTCTTC	CVSSAGWTSGPDVQFF
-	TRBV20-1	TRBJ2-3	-	TGCAGTGCTAGGGATAAGATAGCGGTTAGGTCAGATACGCAGTATTTT	CSARDKIAVRSDTQYF
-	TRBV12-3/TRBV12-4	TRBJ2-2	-	TGTGCTAGCGGTTTGGGGGGAGGCGTCGGGGAGCTGTTTTTT	CASGLGGGVGELFF
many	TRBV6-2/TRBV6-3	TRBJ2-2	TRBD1	TGTGCCAGCGACAGGGCGTCGGGGGAGCTGTTTTTT	CASDRASGELFF
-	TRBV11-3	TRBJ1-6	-	TGTGCCAGCAGCCCCCAGGATGACAGGAGTTCTGATTCACCCCTCCACTTT	CASSPQDDRSSDSPLHF
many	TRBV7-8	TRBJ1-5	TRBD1	TGTGCCAGCACGGGACAGACCCTCAATCAGCCCCAGCATTTT	CASTGQTLNQPQHF
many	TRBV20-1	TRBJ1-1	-	TGCAGTGCTAGAGGCGGCGGGCAGGGGAGGTTGGGAGCTTTCTTT	CSARGGGQGRLGAFF
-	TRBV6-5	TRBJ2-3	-	TGTGCCAGTAATTACTCGGGAGATACGCAGTATTTT	CASNYSGDTQYF
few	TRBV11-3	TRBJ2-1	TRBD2	TGTGCCAGCAGCCCGGGGGGTGAAGTCAATGAGCAGTTCTTC	CASSPGGEVNEQFF
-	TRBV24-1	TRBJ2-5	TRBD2	TGTGTCACCAGTGACCCGGGACTAGTTGGAGAGACCCAGTACTTC	CVTSDPGLVGETQYF
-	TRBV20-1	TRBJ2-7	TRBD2	TGCACTGCTAGATCAAGCGGGGGCTACGAGCAGTACTTC	CTARSSGGYEQYF
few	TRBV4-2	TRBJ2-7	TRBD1	TGCGCCAGCAGCCAAGAAGACAGGGGCTACACCTACGAGCAGTACTTC	CASSQEDRGYTYEQYF
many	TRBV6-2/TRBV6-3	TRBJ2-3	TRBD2	TGTGCCAGCAGGCGGGGGGGGGCACTCATAAATACGCAGTATTTT	CASRRGGALINTQYF
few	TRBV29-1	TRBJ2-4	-	TGCAGCGATATAAACATTCAGTACTTC	CSDINIQYF
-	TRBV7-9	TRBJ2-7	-	TGTGCCAGCAGCCCCACGGGGACAATCTCCTACGAGCAGTACTTC	CASSPTGTISYEQYF
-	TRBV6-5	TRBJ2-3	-	TGTGCCAGCACGCCATTTCCAGGCTCAGATGCGCAGTATTTT	CASTPFPGSDAQYF
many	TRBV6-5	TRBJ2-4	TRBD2	TGTGCCAGCAGCGACGCGGGACTAGTGTCTGACATTCAGTACTTC	CASSDAGLVSDIQYF
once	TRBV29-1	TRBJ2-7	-	TGCAGCGTTGCCCTCGGGGTCGACCCGACCTACGAGCAGTACTTC	CSVALGVDPTYEQYF
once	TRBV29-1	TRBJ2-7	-	TGCAGCGTTGGTTCCCCCAGGGGCCTTCAGTCCTACGAGCAGTACTTC	CSVGSPRGLQSYEQYF
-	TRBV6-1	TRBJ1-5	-	TGTGTCAGCATGAGGACACACAATCAGGCCCAGCATTTT	CVSMRTHNQAQHF
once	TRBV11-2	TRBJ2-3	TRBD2	TGTGCCAGCAGCTTAGAGGCCGCTAGCGGGGGCACAGTTATGCAGTATTTT	CASSLEAASGGTVMQYF
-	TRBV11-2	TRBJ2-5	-	TGTGCCAGCTGCAGAACTAGCAGGGGCAGAGAGACCCAGTACTTC	CASCRTSRGRETQYF
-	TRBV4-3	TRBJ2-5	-	TGCGCCAGCAGCCAAGAGCTAGGCCCGGAGACCCAGTACTTC	CASSQELGPETQYF
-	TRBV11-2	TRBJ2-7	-	TGTGCCAGCAACCCCCGACGGCTAGCGAGCTACGAGCAATACTTC	CASNPRRLASYEQYF
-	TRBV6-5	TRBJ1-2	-	TGTGCCAGCAATTCAGAGGGGAACTATGGCTACACCTTC	CASNSEGNYGYTF
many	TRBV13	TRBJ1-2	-	TGTGCCAGCAGCTTAGGGGCAGACTATGGCTACACCTTC	CASSLGADYGYTF
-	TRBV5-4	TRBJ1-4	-	TGTGCCAGCAGCCTTGGTCCGGGATCAACTAATGAAAAACTATTTTTT	CASSLGPGSTNEKLFF
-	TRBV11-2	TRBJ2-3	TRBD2	TGTGCCAGCAGTTCGGGGCTAGCGGGTGGAACAGATACGCACTATTTT	CASSSGLAGGTDTHYF
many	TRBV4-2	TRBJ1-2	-	TGTGCCAGCAGCCCTCGCGGGGTCTATGGCTACACCTTC	CASSPRGVYGYTF
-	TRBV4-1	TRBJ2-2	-	TGCGCCAGCAGCCAAGATTCGACGGGTGGCACCGGGGAGCTGTTTTTT	CASSQDSTGGTGELFF
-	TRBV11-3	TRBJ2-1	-	TGTGTCAGCAGCTTAGAGGGGAACTCCTATAATGAACAGTTCTTC	CVSSLEGNSYNEQFF
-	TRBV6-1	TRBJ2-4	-	TGTGCCAGCAGTGCTAGTATCCAAGCCAAAAACAATCAGTACTTC	CASSASIQAKNNQYF
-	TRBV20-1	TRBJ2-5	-	TGCAGTGGGGTAGTGTCCCCACAAGAGACCCAGTCCTTC	CSGVVSPQETQSF
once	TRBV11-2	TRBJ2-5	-	TGTGCCAGCAGTTTAGATCCCCTGTTTGAGACTCAGTACTTC	CASSLDPLFETQYF
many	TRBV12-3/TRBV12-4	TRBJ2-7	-	TGTGCCAGCACTTCCACTAGCGAGCAGTACTTC	CASTSTSEQYF
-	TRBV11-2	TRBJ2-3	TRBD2	TGTGCAAGCAGCTTACTAGCGGGGGGGCAGGCTACGCAGTATTTT	CASSLLAGGQATQYF
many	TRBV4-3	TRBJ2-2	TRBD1	TGCGCCAGCAGCTCGACCTCGGGACAGGGGTTTACCGGGGAGCTGTTTTTT	CASSSTSGQGFTGELFF